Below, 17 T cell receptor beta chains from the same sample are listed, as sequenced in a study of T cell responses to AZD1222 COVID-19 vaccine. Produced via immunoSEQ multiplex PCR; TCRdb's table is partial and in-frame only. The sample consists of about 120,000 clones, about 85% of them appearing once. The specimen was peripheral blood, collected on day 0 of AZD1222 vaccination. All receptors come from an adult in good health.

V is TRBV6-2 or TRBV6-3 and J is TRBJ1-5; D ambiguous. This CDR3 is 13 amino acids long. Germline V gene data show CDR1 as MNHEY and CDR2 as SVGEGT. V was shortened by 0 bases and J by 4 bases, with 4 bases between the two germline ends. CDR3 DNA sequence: TGTGCCAGCAGTTACTCGAGGAATCAGCCCCAGCATTTT. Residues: CASSYSRNQPQHF.

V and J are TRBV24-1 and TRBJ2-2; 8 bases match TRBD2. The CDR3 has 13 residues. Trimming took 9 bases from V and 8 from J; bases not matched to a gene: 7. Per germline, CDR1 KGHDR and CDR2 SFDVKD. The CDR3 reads CATGRGAAGELFF. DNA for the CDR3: TGTGCCACCGGGCGGGGGGCCGCTGGGGAGCTGTTTTTT.

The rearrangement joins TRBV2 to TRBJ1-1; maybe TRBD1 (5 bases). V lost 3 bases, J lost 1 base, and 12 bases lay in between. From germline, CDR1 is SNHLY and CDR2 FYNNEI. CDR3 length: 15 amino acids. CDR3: CASSEGGAGNTEAFF. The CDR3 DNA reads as TGTGCCAGCAGTGAGGGCGGGGCAGGGAACACTGAAGCTTTCTTT.

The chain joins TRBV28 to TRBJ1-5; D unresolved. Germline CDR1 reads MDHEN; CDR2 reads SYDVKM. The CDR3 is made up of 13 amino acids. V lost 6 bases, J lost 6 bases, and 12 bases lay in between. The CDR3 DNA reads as TGTGCCAGCAGGGGTAGTTTGGGTCAGCCCCAGCATTTT. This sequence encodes CASRGSLGQPQHF.

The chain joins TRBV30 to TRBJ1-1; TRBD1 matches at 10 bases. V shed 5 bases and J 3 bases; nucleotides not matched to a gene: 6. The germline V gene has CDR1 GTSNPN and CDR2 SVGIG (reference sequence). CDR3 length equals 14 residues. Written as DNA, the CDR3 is TGTGCCTGGCGGGACAGGGGTATGTACACTGAAGCTTTCTTT. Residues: CAWRDRGMYTEAFF.

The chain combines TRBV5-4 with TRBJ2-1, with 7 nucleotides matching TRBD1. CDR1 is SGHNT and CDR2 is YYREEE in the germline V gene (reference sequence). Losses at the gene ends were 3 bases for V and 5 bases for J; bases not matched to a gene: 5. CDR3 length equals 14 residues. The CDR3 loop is CASSSTGFDNEQFF. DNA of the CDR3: TGTGCCAGCAGCTCGACAGGGTTCGACAATGAGCAGTTCTTC. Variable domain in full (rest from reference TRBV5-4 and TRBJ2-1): ETGVTQSPTHLIKTRGQQVTLRCSSQSGHNTVSWYQQALGQGPQFIFQYYREEENGRGNFPPRFSGLQFPNYSSELNVNALELDDSALYLCASSSTGFDNEQFFGPGTRLTVL.

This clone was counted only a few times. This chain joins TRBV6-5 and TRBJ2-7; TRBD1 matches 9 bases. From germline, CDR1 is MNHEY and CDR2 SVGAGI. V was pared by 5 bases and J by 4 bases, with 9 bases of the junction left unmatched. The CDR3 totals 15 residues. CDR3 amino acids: CASSLGMGTGYEQYF. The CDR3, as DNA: TGTGCCAGCAGTCTGGGTATGGGGACAGGGTACGAGCAGTACTTC.

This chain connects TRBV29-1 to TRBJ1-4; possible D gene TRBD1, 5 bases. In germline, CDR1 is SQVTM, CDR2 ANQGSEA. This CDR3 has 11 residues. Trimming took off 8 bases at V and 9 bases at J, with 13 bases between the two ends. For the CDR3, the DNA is TGCAGCTGGACATGGGAAAAAAAACTGTTTTTT. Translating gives CSWTWEKKLFF.

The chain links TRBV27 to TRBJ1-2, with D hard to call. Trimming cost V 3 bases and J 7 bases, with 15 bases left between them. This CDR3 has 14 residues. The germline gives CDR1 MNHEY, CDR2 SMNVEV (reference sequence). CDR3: CASSFIPPVGGYTF. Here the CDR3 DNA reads TGTGCCAGCAGTTTTATTCCGCCCGTGGGTGGCTACACCTTC.

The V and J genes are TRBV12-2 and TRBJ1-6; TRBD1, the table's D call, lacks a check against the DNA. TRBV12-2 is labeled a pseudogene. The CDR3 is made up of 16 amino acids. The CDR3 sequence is CASRLASQAYNSPLHF. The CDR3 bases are TGTGCAAGTCGCTTGGCATCTCAGGCGTATAATTCACCCCTCCACTTT.

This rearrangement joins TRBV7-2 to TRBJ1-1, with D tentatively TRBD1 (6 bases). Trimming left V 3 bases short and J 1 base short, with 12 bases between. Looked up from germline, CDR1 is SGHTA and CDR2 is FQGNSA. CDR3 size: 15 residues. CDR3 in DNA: TGTGCCAGCAGCTTTGACCGGGACAAGAACACTGAAGCTTTCTTT. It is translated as CASSFDRDKNTEAFF.

The CDR3 region is CASSVGGGSYNEQFF. In DNA form, the CDR3 reads TGTGCCAGCAGCGTAGGAGGGGGGTCCTACAATGAGCAGTTCTTC. This chain uses TRBV9 with TRBJ2-1; perhaps D is TRBD1 or TRBD2 (6 bases each). Germline CDR1 and CDR2: SGDLS and YYNGEE. V shed 0 bases and J shed 1 base, with 8 bases lying between them. The CDR3 is 15 residues long.

The CDR3 spells CASSFGGFSGNTIYF. In DNA form, the CDR3 reads TGTGCCAGCAGCTTTGGCGGGTTCTCTGGAAACACCATATATTTT. The V call is TRBV5-4, the J call TRBJ1-3; D call uncertain. Trimming stripped 2 bases from V and 0 bases from J, with 9 bases between. CDR3 length: 15 amino acids. Looked up from germline, CDR1 is SGHNT and CDR2 is YYREEE (reference sequence).

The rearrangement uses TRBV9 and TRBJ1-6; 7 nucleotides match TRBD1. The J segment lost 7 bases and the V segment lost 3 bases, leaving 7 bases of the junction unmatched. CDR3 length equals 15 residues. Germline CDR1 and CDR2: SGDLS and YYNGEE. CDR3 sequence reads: CASSGAGQRNSPLHF. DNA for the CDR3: TGTGCCAGCAGCGGGGCGGGACAGAGAAATTCACCCCTCCACTTT.

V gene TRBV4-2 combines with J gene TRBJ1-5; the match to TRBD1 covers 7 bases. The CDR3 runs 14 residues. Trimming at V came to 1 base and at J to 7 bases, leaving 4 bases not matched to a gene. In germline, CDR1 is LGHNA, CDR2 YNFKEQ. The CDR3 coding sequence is TGTGCCAGCAGCCAAGCCAGGGGGAAACAGCCCCAGCATTTT. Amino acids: CASSQARGKQPQHF.

CDR3 region: CASSKSSTVLGGGLDYGYTF. The CDR3 DNA reads TGTGCCAGCAGCAAAAGCTCCACAGTCCTCGGCGGGGGGTTAGACTATGGCTACACCTTC. This rearrangement joins TRBV21-1 to TRBJ1-2. TRBV21-1 is designated a pseudogene. The CDR3 consists of 20 residues.

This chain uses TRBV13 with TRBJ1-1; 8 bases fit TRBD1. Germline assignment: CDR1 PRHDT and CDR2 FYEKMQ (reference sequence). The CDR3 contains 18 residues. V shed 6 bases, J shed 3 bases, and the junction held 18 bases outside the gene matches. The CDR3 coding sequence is TGTGCCAGCAGATCACTCGCGACAGGGGATACCAGGGACACTGAAGCTTTCTTT. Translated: CASRSLATGDTRDTEAFF.